This TCR beta chain was captured in a study of blood T cell repertoires in COVID-19. Overall study: Acute-phase and convalescent COVID-19 samples originated in the United States, Italy and Spain. T cells, B-cell-depleted T cells, or PBMCs supplied cDNA or gDNA.

As handled by the study authors: Researchers report that nucleated cell counts were estimated from reference gene primer amplification. Sequenced by immunoSEQ multiplex PCR; TCRdb stores in-frame clones only, minus some. V and J calls and clone size are as listed in that table; D and trimming were resolved from the DNA. The sample consists of 150,000 or so clones, approximately 88% of them appearing once. Trimming took off 1 base at V and 1 base at J, with 10 bases between the two ends. The CDR3 runs to 15 residues. Germline values: CDR1 MGHRA, CDR2 YSYEKL. A single count supports this clone. The sequence was collected from a woman aged 55-70 years with acute or convalescent COVID-19. The chain couples TRBV4-1 to TRBJ1-1; D gene unclear. Sequenced: peripheral blood. The CDR3 region is CASSQGSSRNTEAFF. The CDR3 DNA is TGCGCCAGCAGCCAAGGAAGCTCTCGGAACACTGAAGCTTTCTTT.